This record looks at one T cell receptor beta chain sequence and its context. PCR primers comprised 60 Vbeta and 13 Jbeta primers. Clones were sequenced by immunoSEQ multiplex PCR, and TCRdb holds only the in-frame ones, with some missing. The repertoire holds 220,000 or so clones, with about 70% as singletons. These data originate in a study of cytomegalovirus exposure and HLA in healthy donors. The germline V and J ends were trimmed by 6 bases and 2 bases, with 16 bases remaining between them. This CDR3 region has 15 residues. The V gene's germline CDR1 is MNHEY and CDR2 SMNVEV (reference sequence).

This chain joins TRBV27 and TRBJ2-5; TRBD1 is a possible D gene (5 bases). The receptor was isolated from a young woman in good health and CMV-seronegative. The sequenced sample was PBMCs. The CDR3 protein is CASRAWGTRQETQYF. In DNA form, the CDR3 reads TGTGCCAGCAGGGCCTGGGGCACGCGACAAGAGACCCAGTACTTC.